These T cell receptor beta chains were read from a single sample in a study of shared clonotypes between healthy human individuals. Some clones are missing from TCRdb's copy, which holds only in-frame ones; the method was immunoSEQ multiplex PCR. The sample includes a few million clones, more than 85% of them seen just once. The material sequenced was naive CD4+ T cells from PBMCs. The receptors shown here come from a man younger than 35 in good health. Some clones in this sample may be carry-over from other donors' samples. The CDR3 runs from the conserved cysteine through the conserved F or W. D genes are given only for firm matches. Rows give clone size only sometimes, using once, few, many, or a class for an expanded clone.

once	TRBV7-2	TRBJ2-3	TRBD2	CASSLERAGGPQDTQYF	TGTGCCAGCAGCTTAGAACGGGCGGGAGGCCCCCAAGATACGCAGTATTTT
once	TRBV19	TRBJ1-5	NA	CASSTIRLGDQLLEHF	TGTGCCAGTAGCACTATACGCCTGGGGGACCAACTTCTGGAGCATTTT
NA	TRBV11-2	TRBJ2-3	TRBD2	CASSIGTSGYSTDTQYF	TGTGCCAGCAGCATAGGGACTAGCGGCTATAGCACAGATACGCAGTATTTT
NA	TRBV7-2	TRBJ2-3	NA	CASSPYLGADTQYF	TGTGCCAGCAGCCCCTACCTGGGGGCAGATACGCAGTATTTT
NA	TRBV29-1	TRBJ1-1	NA	CSVRGMRGDTEAFF	TGCAGCGTAAGGGGAATGAGGGGGGACACTGAAGCTTTCTTT
once	TRBV18	TRBJ2-3	TRBD2	CASSPGPSGGTDTQYF	TGTGCCAGCTCACCGGGACCTTCGGGGGGAACAGATACGCAGTATTTT
NA	TRBV7-2	TRBJ2-3	NA	CASSRLIGSANTQYF	TGTGCCAGCAGCCGCCTGATCGGCTCGGCTAATACGCAGTATTTT
NA	TRBV9	TRBJ2-5	NA	CASSTSPEVETQYF	TGTGCCAGCAGCACGAGCCCGGAGGTGGAGACCCAGTACTTC
NA	TRBV27	TRBJ1-2	NA	CASSLSPSGSPYGYTF	TGTGCCAGCAGTTTATCACCTTCTGGGAGTCCCTATGGCTACACCTTC
NA	TRBV28	TRBJ1-1	TRBD1	CASSLRTGGGNTEAFF	TGTGCCAGCAGTTTACGGACAGGGGGTGGGAACACTGAAGCTTTCTTT
NA	TRBV6-1	TRBJ1-1	NA	CASSEWTSEAFF	TGTGCCAGCAGTGAATGGACCTCTGAAGCTTTCTTT
NA	TRBV30	TRBJ2-7	NA	CAWSQRNVGYEQYF	TGTGCCTGGAGTCAACGCAACGTGGGCTACGAGCAGTACTTC
NA	TRBV7-9	TRBJ2-3	TRBD2	CASMPSGTDTQYF	TGTGCCAGCATGCCTAGCGGAACAGATACGCAGTATTTT
NA	TRBV30	TRBJ1-1	NA	CAWSRAGSEAFF	TGTGCCTGGTCACGAGCCGGCTCTGAAGCTTTCTTT
NA	TRBV2	TRBJ2-3	NA	CASSGGGTDTQYF	TGTGCCAGCAGTGGGGGGGGCACAGATACGCAGTATTTT
NA	TRBV5-6	TRBJ2-7	TRBD1	CASSSPGQGYEQYF	TGTGCCAGCAGCTCGCCGGGACAGGGTTACGAGCAGTACTTC
NA	TRBV5-6	TRBJ2-7	TRBD1	CASSLPDRGHEQYF	TGTGCCAGCAGCCTACCGGACAGGGGCCACGAGCAGTACTTC
NA	TRBV11-3	TRBJ2-7	NA	CASSFRGSSYEQYF	TGTGCCAGCAGCTTTCGGGGGAGCTCCTACGAGCAGTACTTC
NA	TRBV2	TRBJ1-2	NA	CASTWQGFGYTF	TGTGCCAGCACTTGGCAGGGGTTTGGCTACACCTTC
NA	TRBV11-2	TRBJ2-3	TRBD1	CASSWDRATDTQYF	TGTGCCAGCAGCTGGGACAGAGCCACAGATACGCAGTATTTT
NA	TRBV18	TRBJ2-1	TRBD2	CASSPPGGRASWDEQFF	TGTGCCAGCTCACCACCGGGTGGGAGGGCATCATGGGATGAGCAGTTCTTC
once	TRBV5-8	TRBJ2-2	TRBD1	CASSPRTGLITGELFF	TGTGCCAGCAGCCCGAGGACAGGCCTTATCACCGGGGAGCTGTTTTTT
NA	TRBV10-1	TRBJ1-5	NA	CASSQMGRVFSGFLIQPQHF	TGCGCCAGCAGTCAAATGGGACGGGTATTTTCCGGGTTTTTGATTCAGCCCCAGCATTTT
NA	TRBV30	TRBJ2-7	TRBD1	CAWSGSGTGAYEQYF	TGTGCCTGGAGTGGTTCAGGGACAGGAGCCTACGAGCAGTACTTC
NA	TRBV28	TRBJ1-2	NA	CASSLLQNYGYTF	TGTGCCAGCAGTTTATTGCAAAACTATGGCTACACCTTC
NA	TRBV10-3	TRBJ2-7	TRBD1	CAISAGTGSEQYF	TGTGCCATCAGTGCCGGGACAGGGTCCGAGCAGTACTTC
many	TRBV6-5	TRBJ2-3	TRBD1	CASSSPPGTGTDTQYF	TGTGCCAGCAGTTCCCCCCCCGGGACAGGCACAGATACGCAGTATTTT
NA	TRBV5-6	TRBJ2-5	NA	CASSLADKETQYF	TGTGCCAGCAGCTTGGCCGACAAAGAGACCCAGTACTTC